This T cell receptor beta chain came from a study of blood T cell repertoires in COVID-19. The wider study: In each case, the material was cDNA or gDNA derived from T cells, B-cell-depleted T cells, or PBMCs.

CDR3 length: 14 residues. CDR1 is SGHTS, CDR2 YDEGEE, per germline. Trimming stripped 5 bases from V and 3 bases from J, with 15 bases between. The assay was immunoSEQ multiplex PCR, and TCRdb's table has in-frame clones only and misses some. Of roughly 46,000 clones listed, approximately 90% are singletons. Specimen: peripheral blood. V gene TRBV5-8 combines with J gene TRBJ2-7, with D possibly being TRBD2 (6 bases). This receptor was obtained from a man aged 50 to 60 with active COVID-19. This CDR3 is CASSPPGLLYEQYF. As DNA, the CDR3 is TGTGCCAGCAGTCCTCCGGGACTTCTCTACGAGCAGTACTTC.